This T cell receptor beta chain was sequenced for a study of T cell responses to AZD1222 COVID-19 vaccine. Measured with immunoSEQ multiplex PCR; TCRdb has only the in-frame clones, and not every one. The sample yields over 150,000 clones, approximately 86% seen once. This clone was recorded only once. Antigen: not known. CDR1 is SGHRS, CDR2 YFSETQ, per germline. The junction had 17 bases not matched to a gene; V was cut back by 9 bases and J by 5 bases. This CDR3 has 16 residues. Overall study findings and caveats: Clonal diversity may have been underestimated in mostly white British donors. Regions 160-218 and 743-854 held dominance among vaccine-associated CD4 TCRs, which spanned spike. Two AZD1222 doses significantly raised spike-specific TCR breadth and depth over controls. Reportedly, nearly half of unique spike TCRs recognized epitopes outside B.1.351/B.1.1.7 mutations.

The sample in question was peripheral blood, obtained on day 0 of AZD1222 vaccination. The chain employs TRBV5-1 and TRBJ2-3; 8 nucleotides line up with TRBD2. This TCR was sampled from an adult in good health. DNA for the CDR3: TGCGCCACCTGTAGGGGGGTAGCGGGACCGGGAGATACGCAGTATTTT. This gives the protein CATCRGVAGPGDTQYF.